Listed below are T cell receptor beta chains from one sample, sequenced in a study of CD8+CD57+ T cells in acquired aplastic anemia. In TCRdb, the reads were re-called with MiXCR into one record per CDR3 protein. The sample holds hundreds of thousands of distinct CDR3 sequences; about 70% are singletons and the top ten take less than 4%. Specimen: sorted CD4+, CD8+, or CD8+CD57+ T cells (not recorded which) from PBMCs. All receptors derive from a human donor in good health, serving as a control. Both conserved end residues are part of each CDR3. The D gene is left open where the match is weak. Some rows have no size entry. The others give once, few or many, or a class for an expanded clone.

>-|-|TRBV7-2|TRBJ2-7
TGTGCCAGCAGCTCGCGCCAGTCCTACGAGCAGTACTTC
CASSSRQSYEQYF
>few|-|TRBV9|TRBJ2-1
TGTGCCAGCAGCGTAAGGGGCGTGGATGAGCAGTTCTTC
CASSVRGVDEQFF
>-|TRBD1|TRBV2|TRBJ1-2
TGTGCCAGCGAGGGGGACAGCTATGGCTACACCTTC
CASEGDSYGYTF
>-|-|TRBV2|TRBJ1-1
TGTGCCAGCAGAGAACAGGGAGACACTGAAGCTTTCTTT
CASREQGDTEAFF
>-|-|TRBV7-9|TRBJ1-1
TGTGCCAGCAGCCTAGCCGGTTTCTCTGAAGCTTGGTTT
CASSLAGFSEAWF
>-|TRBD1|TRBV6-2/TRBV6-3|TRBJ1-6
TGTGCCAGCAGTTCCTACCGGACAGGAGGCGATTCACCCCTCCACTTT
CASSSYRTGGDSPLHF
>-|-|TRBV7-2|TRBJ2-5
TGTGCCAGCAGCTTTGGGGGGCCTAGTCGCGAGCAGTACTACTTC
CASSFGGPSREQYYF
>-|-|TRBV7-2|TRBJ1-2
TGTGCCAGCAGCCCCGGAGAGACTAACTATGGCTACCACTTC
CASSPGETNYGYHF
>-|TRBD2|TRBV19|TRBJ2-7
TGTGCCAGTGGACTAGCGGGGGCCCGCTACGAGCAGTACTTC
CASGLAGARYEQYF
>-|TRBD2|TRBV10-3|TRBJ2-1
TGTGCCAGCAGCTTAGCGGGGGAGCAGAAAAACATTCAGTTCTTC
CASSLAGEQKNIQFF
>-|-|TRBV9|TRBJ1-2
TGTGCCAGCAGCCTACAGGTTTGGAACGCTGACGCTTTC
CASSLQVWNADAF
>many|-|TRBV7-2|TRBJ1-2
TGTGCCAGCAGCATAGGAAGCAGGGGAAACTATGGCTACACCTTC
CASSIGSRGNYGYTF
>-|-|TRBV12-3/TRBV12-4|TRBJ1-1
TGTGCCAGTAACAGGGTTGACACTGAAGCTTTCTTT
CASNRVDTEAFF
>-|TRBD1|TRBV5-4|TRBJ2-5
TGTGCCAGCAGCCTCCGACAGGGGGGCGCGGAGACCCAGTACTTC
CASSLRQGGAETQYF
>-|-|TRBV15|TRBJ2-3
TGTGCCACCAGCAGAGGGAATAGCAATCAGACCCAGTATTTT
CATSRGNSNQTQYF
>-|-|TRBV7-2|TRBJ2-1
TGTGCCAGCAGCTTAGGCGGGAAAGCCTACGATCAGTACTTCTTC
CASSLGGKAYDQYFF
>many|TRBD1|TRBV3-1|TRBJ2-7
TGTGCCAGCAGCCAGTTTCCGGGACAGGGGAGCGAGCAGTACTTC
CASSQFPGQGSEQYF
>-|-|TRBV20-1|TRBJ1-2
TGCAGTGCTTTTGGGGGGGCCGACAGAGATGGCTACACCTTC
CSAFGGADRDGYTF
>once|-|TRBV5-1|TRBJ2-1
TGTGCCAGCAGCTTGCGGAACGGGAACTCCTACAATGAGCAGTTCTTC
CASSLRNGNSYNEQFF
>few|-|TRBV13|TRBJ1-5
TGTGCCAGCAGAACTCAGGGACGCAATCAGCCCCAGCATTTT
CASRTQGRNQPQHF
>-|-|TRBV20-1|TRBJ2-1
TGCAGCCCCTACCGAAGCTCCTACAATGAGCAGTTCTTC
CSPYRSSYNEQFF
>-|TRBD2|TRBV7-3|TRBJ2-3
TGTGCCAGTCGGCCTAGCGGGGCATCCGATACGCAGTATTTT
CASRPSGASDTQYF
>-|-|TRBV5-1|TRBJ1-1
TGTGCCAGCAGCAGTACCTGGAACACTGGCGCTTTCTTT
CASSSTWNTGAFF
>-|-|TRBV12-5|TRBJ1-2
TGTGCTAGCGGTCTCCCGCCGCCCCGGACGGATAACTATGGCTACACCTTC
CASGLPPPRTDNYGYTF
>-|-|TRBV5-4|TRBJ2-7
TGTGCCAGCAGGCTAGATGTTACTAACGAGCAGTACTTC
CASRLDVTNEQYF
>many|-|TRBV5-1|TRBJ1-2
TGCGCCAGCAGTTTCTCGGACACTAATTACTATGGCTACACCTTC
CASSFSDTNYYGYTF
>-|-|TRBV20-1|TRBJ1-1
TGCAGTGCTAGAGACTTGGTAGGGTATGGGTCTGAAGCTTTCTTT
CSARDLVGYGSEAFF
>-|-|TRBV19|TRBJ1-6
TGTGCCACCCCCTACGCAGACTCACCCCTCCACTTT
CATPYADSPLHF
>many|-|TRBV5-6|TRBJ2-3
TGTGCCAGCAGCTTGGCTAGTCCGGGGCGGGATACGCAGTATTTT
CASSLASPGRDTQYF
>once|-|TRBV24-1|TRBJ1-5
TGTGCCACCAGTGCCAGAGGGACCGGGGTCGGTCAGCCCCAGCATTTT
CATSARGTGVGQPQHF
>-|TRBD1|TRBV7-9|TRBJ1-5
TGTGCCAGCAGCCTAGCCGGCACCGTCGGGACAGGGGACCATTTT
CASSLAGTVGTGDHF
>-|-|TRBV5-1|TRBJ1-1
TGCGCCACCAGCCCTAATCACACTGAAGCTTTCTTT
CATSPNHTEAFF
>many|-|TRBV2|TRBJ2-7
TGTGCCAGCAGTGATCCCCAGGGTAGCGAGCAGTACTTC
CASSDPQGSEQYF
>-|-|TRBV20-1|TRBJ1-5
TGCAGTGCTAGAGGACTAGCGCAGTCGCCCCAGCATTTT
CSARGLAQSPQHF
>-|TRBD1|TRBV7-8|TRBJ1-1
TGTGCCAGCAGCCTCCCGACAGGGGTGAGGGACGAGCAGGCTTTCTTT
CASSLPTGVRDEQAFF
>-|-|TRBV29-1|TRBJ2-7
TGCAGCGTTGAGTCCAGGGAATACGAGCAGTACTTC
CSVESREYEQYF
>-|TRBD2|TRBV7-2|TRBJ2-1
TGTGCCAGCAGCTTAGCCGGGGGGGCCGGAGATGAGCAGTTCTTC
CASSLAGGAGDEQFF